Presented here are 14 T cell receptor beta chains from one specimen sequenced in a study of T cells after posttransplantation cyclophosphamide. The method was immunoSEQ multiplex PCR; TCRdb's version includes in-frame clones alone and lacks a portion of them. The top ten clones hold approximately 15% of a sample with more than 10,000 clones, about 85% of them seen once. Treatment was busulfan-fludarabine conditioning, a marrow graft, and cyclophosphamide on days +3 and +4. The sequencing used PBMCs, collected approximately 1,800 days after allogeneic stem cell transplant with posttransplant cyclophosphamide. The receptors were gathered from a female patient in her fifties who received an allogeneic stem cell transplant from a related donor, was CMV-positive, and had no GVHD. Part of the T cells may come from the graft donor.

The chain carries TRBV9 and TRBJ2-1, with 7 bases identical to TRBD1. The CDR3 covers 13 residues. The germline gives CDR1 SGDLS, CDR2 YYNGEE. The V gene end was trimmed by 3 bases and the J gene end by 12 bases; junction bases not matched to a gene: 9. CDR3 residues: CASSGQGVGVQFF. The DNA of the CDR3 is TGTGCCAGCAGCGGACAGGGAGTAGGAGTGCAGTTCTTC. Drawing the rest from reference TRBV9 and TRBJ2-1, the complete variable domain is DSGVTQTPKHLITATGQRVTLRCSPRSGDLSVYWYQQSLDQGLQFLIQYYNGEERAKGNILERFSAQQFPDLHSELNLSSLELGDSALYFCASSGQGVGVQFFGPGTRLTVL.

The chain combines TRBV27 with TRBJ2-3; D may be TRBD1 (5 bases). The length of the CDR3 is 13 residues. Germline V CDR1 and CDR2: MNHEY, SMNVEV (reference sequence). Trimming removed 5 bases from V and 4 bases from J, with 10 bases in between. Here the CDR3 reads CASSLQVADTQYF. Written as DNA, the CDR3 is TGTGCCAGCAGTCTACAGGTGGCAGATACGCAGTATTTT.

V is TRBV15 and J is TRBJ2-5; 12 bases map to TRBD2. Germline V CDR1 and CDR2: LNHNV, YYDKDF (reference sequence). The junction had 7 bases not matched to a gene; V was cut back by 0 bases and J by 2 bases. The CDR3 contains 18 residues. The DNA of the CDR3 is TGTGCCACCAGCAGAGATCTAGCGGGAGGGGCTTCGCAAGAGACCCAGTACTTC. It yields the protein CATSRDLAGGASQETQYF.

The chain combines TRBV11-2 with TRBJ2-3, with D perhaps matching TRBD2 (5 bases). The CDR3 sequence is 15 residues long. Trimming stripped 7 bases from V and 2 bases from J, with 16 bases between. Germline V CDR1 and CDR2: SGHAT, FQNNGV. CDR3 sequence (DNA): TGTGCCAGCACCCCGTGGGGAGAAGACACAGATACGCAGTATTTT. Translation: CASTPWGEDTDTQYF. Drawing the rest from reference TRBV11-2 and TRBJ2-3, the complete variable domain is EAGVAQSPRYKIIEKRQSVAFWCNPISGHATLYWYQQILGQGPKLLIQFQNNGVVDDSQLPKDRFSAERLKGVDSTLKIQPAKLEDSAVYLCASTPWGEDTDTQYFGPGTRLTVL.

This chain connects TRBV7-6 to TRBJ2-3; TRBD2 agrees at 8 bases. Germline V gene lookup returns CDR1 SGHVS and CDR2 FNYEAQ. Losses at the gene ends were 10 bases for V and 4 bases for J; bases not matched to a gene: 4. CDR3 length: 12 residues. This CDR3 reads CATAGGSDTQYF. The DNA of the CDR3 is TGTGCCACGGCGGGGGGTTCAGATACGCAGTATTTT.

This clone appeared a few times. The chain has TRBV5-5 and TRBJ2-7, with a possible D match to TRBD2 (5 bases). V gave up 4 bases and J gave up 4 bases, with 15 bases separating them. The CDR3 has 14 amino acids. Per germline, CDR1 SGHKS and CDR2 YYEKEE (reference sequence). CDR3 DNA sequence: TGTGCCAGCAGCCCCCCGGGGTTGGGGTACGAGCAGTACTTC. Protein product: CASSPPGLGYEQYF.

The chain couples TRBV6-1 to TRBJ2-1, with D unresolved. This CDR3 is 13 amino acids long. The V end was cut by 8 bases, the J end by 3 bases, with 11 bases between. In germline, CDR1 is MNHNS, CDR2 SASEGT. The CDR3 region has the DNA TGTGCCAGCCGAGGTAGCATCTACAATGAGCAGTTCTTC. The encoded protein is CASRGSIYNEQFF.

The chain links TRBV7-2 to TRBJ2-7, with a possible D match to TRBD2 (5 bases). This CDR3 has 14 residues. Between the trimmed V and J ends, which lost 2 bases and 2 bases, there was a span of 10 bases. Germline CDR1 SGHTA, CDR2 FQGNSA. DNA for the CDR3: TGTGCCAGCAGCTTACAAGGAGGTGCCTACGAGCAGTACTTC. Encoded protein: CASSLQGGAYEQYF.

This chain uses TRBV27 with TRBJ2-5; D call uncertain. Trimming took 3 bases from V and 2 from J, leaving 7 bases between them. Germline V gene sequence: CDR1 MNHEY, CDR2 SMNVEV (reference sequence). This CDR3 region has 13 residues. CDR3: CASSFRRQETQYF. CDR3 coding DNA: TGTGCCAGCAGTTTCCGGCGGCAAGAGACCCAGTACTTC.

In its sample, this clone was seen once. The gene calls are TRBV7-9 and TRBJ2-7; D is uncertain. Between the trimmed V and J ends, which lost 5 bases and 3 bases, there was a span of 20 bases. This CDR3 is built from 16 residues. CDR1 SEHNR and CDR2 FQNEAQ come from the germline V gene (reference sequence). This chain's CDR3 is CASSVGYGPEHYEQYF. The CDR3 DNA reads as TGTGCCAGCAGCGTAGGTTATGGGCCAGAGCACTACGAGCAGTACTTC.

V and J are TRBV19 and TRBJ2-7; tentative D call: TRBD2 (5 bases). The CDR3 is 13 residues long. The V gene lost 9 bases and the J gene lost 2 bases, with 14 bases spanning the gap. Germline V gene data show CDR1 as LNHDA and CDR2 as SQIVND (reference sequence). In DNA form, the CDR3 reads TGTGCCAGCAGGCCAGACGGGACCTACGAGCAGTACTTC. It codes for CASRPDGTYEQYF.

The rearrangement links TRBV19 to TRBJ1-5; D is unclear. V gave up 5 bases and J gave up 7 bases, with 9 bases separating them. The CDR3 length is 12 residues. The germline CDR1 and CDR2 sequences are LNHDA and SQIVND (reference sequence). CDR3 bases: TGTGCCAGTAGTTTCTTGGGCCAGCCCCAGCATTTT. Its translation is CASSFLGQPQHF.

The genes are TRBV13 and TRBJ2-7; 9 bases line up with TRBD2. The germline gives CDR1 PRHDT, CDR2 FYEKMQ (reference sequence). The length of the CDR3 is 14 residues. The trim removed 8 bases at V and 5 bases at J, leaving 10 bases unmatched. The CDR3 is CASLRAGGRNEQYF. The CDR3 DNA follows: TGTGCCAGCCTCCGGGCGGGAGGGCGGAACGAGCAGTACTTC.

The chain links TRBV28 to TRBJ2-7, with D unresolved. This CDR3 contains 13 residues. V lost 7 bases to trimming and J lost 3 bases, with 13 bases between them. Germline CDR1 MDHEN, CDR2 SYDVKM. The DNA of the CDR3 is TGTGCCAGCACCTTAGGCCAGGTCTACGAGCAGTACTTC. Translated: CASTLGQVYEQYF. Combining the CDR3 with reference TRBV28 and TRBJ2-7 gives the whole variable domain DVKVTQSSRYLVKRTGEKVFLECVQDMDHENMFWYRQDPGLGLRLIYFSYDVKMKEKGDIPEGYSVSREKKERFSLILESASTNQTSMYLCASTLGQVYEQYFGPGTRLTVT.